Presented here are 32 T cell receptor beta chains from one specimen sequenced in a study of OX40 agonist ivuxolimab in advanced cancers. Some clones are missing from TCRdb's copy, which holds only in-frame ones; the method was immunoSEQ multiplex PCR. Found here are about 59,000 clones, around 86% of them singletons; the top ten hold around 0.4%. The specimen was CD4+ or CD8+ T cells sorted from blood, collected in a trial of the OX40 agonist ivuxolimab. Receptor source: an adult with an advanced solid tumor such as melanoma, head and neck, liver or kidney cancer.

The rearrangement links TRBV5-8 to TRBJ1-5; D is unresolved. CDR3 size: 15 residues. Germline CDR1 and CDR2: SGHTS and YDEGEE. The V end lost 0 bases, the J end lost 0 bases, and 7 bases lay between the germline ends. CDR3 DNA: TGTGCCAGCAGCTTGGCCCTTTATAGCAATCAGCCCCAGCATTTT. Its translation: CASSLALYSNQPQHF.

The chain couples TRBV9 to TRBJ1-1; 7 bases are shared with TRBD1. Germline V gene sequence: CDR1 SGDLS, CDR2 YYNGEE. The trim removed 5 bases at V and 6 bases at J, leaving 10 bases unmatched. The CDR3 is 14 amino acids. The CDR3 loop reads CASSGQVGSAEAFF. The CDR3 region has the DNA TGTGCCAGCAGTGGACAGGTAGGGAGCGCTGAAGCTTTCTTT.

The V and J genes are TRBV5-6 and TRBJ2-7, with TRBD1 matching over 8 bases. The germline gives CDR1 SGHDT, CDR2 YYEEEE. After removal of 3 bases from V and 4 bases from J, the junction contained 6 bases not matched to a gene. The CDR3 is made up of 14 amino acids. The CDR3, as DNA: TGTGCCAGCAGCTCCCCCGGGACAGGTTACGAGCAGTACTTC. It encodes CASSSPGTGYEQYF.

This chain uses TRBV30 with TRBJ1-5; D is undetermined. The CDR3 sequence is 14 residues long. The germline V and J ends were trimmed by 0 bases and 2 bases, with 8 bases remaining between them. CDR1 GTSNPN and CDR2 SVGIG come from the germline V gene (reference sequence). The CDR3 is CAWSVGPGNQPQHF. CDR3 bases: TGTGCCTGGAGTGTTGGGCCAGGCAATCAGCCCCAGCATTTT.

The genes are TRBV9 and TRBJ2-3; 10 positions match TRBD2. The germline V gene encodes CDR1 SGDLS and CDR2 YYNGEE. Trimming at V came to 4 bases and at J to 0 bases, leaving 2 bases not matched to a gene. There are 15 residues in the CDR3. The CDR3 loop reads CASSRTSGSTDTQYF. As DNA, the CDR3 is TGTGCCAGCAGCCGGACTAGCGGAAGCACAGATACGCAGTATTTT.

This chain joins TRBV5-1 and TRBJ1-4; D gene ambiguous. V was cut by 1 base and J by 6 bases, with 13 bases left in between. The CDR3 spans 15 residues. In germline, CDR1 is SGHRS, CDR2 YFSETQ. CDR3 region: CASSLNQAIDEKLFF. The DNA for the CDR3 is TGCGCCAGCAGCTTGAATCAGGCGATAGATGAAAAACTGTTTTTT.

V gene TRBV14 combines with J gene TRBJ1-4, with a tentative D call TRBD1 (5 bases). The germline gives CDR1 SGHDN, CDR2 FVKESK. The CDR3 loop spans 17 amino acids. With 1 base removed from V and 8 bases from J, the gap between germline ends came to 20 bases. The CDR3 protein is CASSQAPRWVRDEKLFF. The CDR3 DNA sequence: TGTGCCAGCAGCCAAGCCCCGAGGTGGGTAAGGGACGAAAAACTGTTTTTT.

This clone occurred once. The chain joins TRBV9 to TRBJ2-1; 9 bases align to TRBD2. With V trimmed by 2 bases and J by 4 bases, 4 bases remained unmatched. Germline CDR1 SGDLS, CDR2 YYNGEE. There are 15 residues in the CDR3. The CDR3 spells CASSVPAGGYNEQFF. In nucleotides, the CDR3 is TGTGCCAGCAGCGTCCCAGCGGGGGGTTACAATGAGCAGTTCTTC.

The chain combines TRBV4-1 with TRBJ2-2; a weak D match, TRBD2 (6 bases). Looked up from germline, CDR1 is MGHRA and CDR2 is YSYEKL. The CDR3 has 20 residues. Trimming stripped 3 bases from V and 1 base from J, with 24 bases between. The CDR3 is CASSHSRPRDSRKNTGELFF. DNA of the CDR3: TGCGCCAGCAGCCACTCCCGCCCCCGGGACTCAAGGAAGAACACCGGGGAGCTGTTTTTT.

This rearrangement joins TRBV6-1 to TRBJ2-3, with a weak D call TRBD2 (6 bases). The CDR3 has 15 residues. Germline V gene sequence: CDR1 MNHNS, CDR2 SASEGT. The germline V and J ends were trimmed by 5 bases and 4 bases, with 16 bases remaining between them. The CDR3 is CASSRLGAWSDTQYF. The CDR3 DNA reads TGTGCCAGCAGTCGACTAGGCGCGTGGTCAGATACGCAGTATTTT.

The V gene is TRBV27, the J gene TRBJ2-7; unclear D gene. The CDR3 contains 14 residues. V was clipped by 2 bases and J by 7 bases, with 15 bases between them. Germline V gives CDR1 MNHEY, CDR2 SMNVEV (reference sequence). The CDR3 DNA reads TGTGCCAGCAGTTTACGACTCGTTCGGTCGGAGCAGTACTTC. This gives the protein CASSLRLVRSEQYF.

V usage is TRBV5-1 and J usage is TRBJ2-1; 10 positions agree with TRBD1. Germline-derived CDR1 and CDR2 are SGHRS and YFSETQ. Trimming at V came to 3 bases and at J to 6 bases, leaving 6 bases not matched to a gene. This CDR3 comprises 15 residues. In DNA form, the CDR3 reads TGCGCCAGCAGCTCTGGGACAGGGGTTGGCAATGAGCAGTTCTTC. Residues: CASSSGTGVGNEQFF.

The CDR3 DNA reads as TGTGCCAGCAGTGTAATGGGGACAGGGCTTTACGAGCAGTACTTC. Amino acid sequence: CASSVMGTGLYEQYF. This rearrangement joins TRBV2 to TRBJ2-7; TRBD1 matches 9 bases. The V segment lost 4 bases and the J segment 4 bases; nucleotides outside the gene matches: 8. This CDR3 contains 15 residues. From germline, CDR1 is SNHLY and CDR2 FYNNEI.

V usage is TRBV10-1 and J usage is TRBJ2-2, with D perhaps TRBD2 (5 bases). V was pared by 4 bases and J by 4 bases, with 7 bases between. This CDR3 has 13 residues. The germline V gene encodes CDR1 WNHNN and CDR2 SYGVQD (reference sequence). DNA of the CDR3: TGCGCCAGCAGTGGAGGGAGCACCGGGGAGCTGTTTTTT. Protein: CASSGGSTGELFF.

The gene calls are TRBV11-2 and TRBJ2-7; D call uncertain. The V end was cut by 4 bases, the J end by 2 bases, with 12 bases between. The germline CDR1 and CDR2 sequences are SGHAT and FQNNGV. The CDR3 has 14 residues. The CDR3 is CASSSRYTPYEQYF. CDR3 nucleotides: TGTGCCAGCAGCTCCAGGTATACCCCCTACGAGCAGTACTTC.

The table lists this clone with a few counts. The chain couples TRBV7-2 to TRBJ1-2; D unresolved. Per germline, CDR1 SGHTA and CDR2 FQGNSA. The CDR3 is 13 residues long. The V gene lost 1 base and the J gene lost 8 bases, with 11 bases spanning the gap. The CDR3 DNA reads TGTGCCAGCAGCTTAGACAAGGGCCTCGGCTACACCTTC. It translates to CASSLDKGLGYTF.

Here the CDR3 DNA reads TGCAGCGTTGATTGGGACAGGGGCACAGATACGCAGTATTTT. Its protein is CSVDWDRGTDTQYF. This chain uses TRBV29-1 with TRBJ2-3; 9 bases map to TRBD1. Trimming cost V 3 bases and J 1 base; bases outside gene matches: 2. CDR1 SQVTM and CDR2 ANQGSEA come from the germline V gene. The CDR3 runs 14 residues.

The chain employs TRBV14 and TRBJ2-1; 13 nucleotides line up with TRBD2. Germline CDR1 SGHDN, CDR2 FVKESK. The CDR3 extends over 15 amino acids. J gave up 9 bases and V 2 bases, and 4 bases lay outside the gene matches. The CDR3 sequence is CASSQWTSGGAEQFF. The DNA of the CDR3 is TGTGCCAGCAGCCAATGGACTAGCGGGGGAGCTGAGCAGTTCTTC.

The chain is built from TRBV5-4 and TRBJ2-6; TRBD1 is a possible D gene (5 bases). CDR3 length equals 16 residues. Germline V gene data show CDR1 as SGHNT and CDR2 as YYREEE (reference sequence). Between the trimmed V and J ends, which lost 1 base and 4 bases, there was a span of 12 bases. CDR3 region: CASSLSRVSGANVLTF. CDR3 in DNA: TGTGCCAGCAGCTTGTCCAGGGTCTCGGGGGCCAACGTCCTGACTTTC.

The genes are TRBV2 and TRBJ1-5; unclear D gene. This CDR3 is 14 amino acids long. V shed 4 bases and J shed 0 bases, with 7 bases lying between them. Per germline, CDR1 SNHLY and CDR2 FYNNEI. DNA of the CDR3: TGTGCCAGCAGTGTGGAAAATAGCAATCAGCCCCAGCATTTT. Amino acids: CASSVENSNQPQHF. The full variable domain, with the rest looked up from reference TRBV2 and TRBJ1-5, is EPEVTQTPSHQVTQMGQEVILRCVPISNHLYFYWYRQILGQKVEFLVSFYNNEISEKSEIFDDQFSVERPDGSNFTLKIRSTKLEDSAMYFCASSVENSNQPQHFGDGTRLSIL.

The gene calls are TRBV10-1 and TRBJ2-7; 7 bases are shared with TRBD1. Trimming took 4 bases from V and 5 from J; bases not matched to a gene: 5. The CDR3 length is 13 residues. The germline V gene encodes CDR1 WNHNN and CDR2 SYGVQD (reference sequence). CDR3: CASSGGGTDEQYF. The CDR3 region has the DNA TGCGCCAGCAGTGGAGGGGGCACCGACGAGCAGTACTTC.

This rearrangement joins TRBV5-1 to TRBJ2-7; no definite D call. Germline CDR1 reads SGHRS; CDR2 reads YFSETQ. V dropped 0 bases and J dropped 5 bases, with 3 bases sitting between them. The CDR3 extends over 11 amino acids. The CDR3 DNA reads as TGCGCCAGCAGCTTGGCCCACGAGCAGTACTTC. Its translation: CASSLAHEQYF.

The chain has TRBV5-1 and TRBJ2-3, with D possibly being TRBD1 or TRBD2 (6 bases each). Germline assignment: CDR1 SGHRS and CDR2 YFSETQ. V was cut by 4 bases and J by 4 bases, with 22 bases left in between. CDR3 size: 17 residues. The CDR3 region is CASSRGASDRGPDTQYF. CDR3 coding DNA: TGCGCCAGCAGCAGGGGGGCTAGCGACCGAGGGCCAGATACGCAGTATTTT.

V gene TRBV2 combines with J gene TRBJ2-5; D uncertain. V was clipped by 6 bases and J by 3 bases, with 14 bases between them. This CDR3 spans 14 amino acids. Germline loops: CDR1 SNHLY, CDR2 FYNNEI. CDR3 bases: TGTGCCAGCAGCCTGGGGTGGGCCGAAGAGACCCAGTACTTC. It codes for CASSLGWAEETQYF.

A remark on this clone: A much larger clone differs from this one at a single base, so this may be a read error. The chain uses TRBV5-1 and TRBJ1-4, with 12 bases that match TRBD1. CDR1 SGHRS and CDR2 YFSETQ come from the germline V gene. J was trimmed by 0 bases and V by 0 bases; bases with no gene match: 6. The CDR3 has 19 amino acids. CDR3 coding DNA: TGCGCCAGCAGCTTGGCCGGGGGACAGGGGGCCACAACTAATGAAAAACTGTTTTTT. This translates into CASSLAGGQGATTNEKLFF. The full variable domain, with the rest looked up from reference TRBV5-1 and TRBJ1-4, is KAGVTQTPRYLIKTRGQQVTLSCSPISGHRSVSWYQQTPGQGLQFLFEYFSETQRNKGNFPGRFSGRQFSNSRSEMNVSTLELGDSALYLCASSLAGGQGATTNEKLFFGSGTQLSVL.

The chain couples TRBV27 to TRBJ1-3, with D hard to call. The CDR3 sequence is 12 residues long. V lost 8 bases and J lost 3, with 8 bases in between. Per germline, CDR1 MNHEY and CDR2 SMNVEV (reference sequence). The CDR3 DNA is TGTGCCAGCTCGAAGGATGGAAACACCATATATTTT. Translating it yields CASSKDGNTIYF.

This sequence joins TRBV7-9 and TRBJ2-5, with 10 nucleotides matching TRBD2. The CDR3 is made up of 13 amino acids. The V gene end was trimmed by 8 bases and the J gene end by 3 bases; junction bases not matched to a gene: 3. In germline, CDR1 is SEHNR, CDR2 FQNEAQ (reference sequence). For the CDR3, the DNA is TGTGCCAGCGGACTAGCGGCCGAAGAGACCCAGTACTTC. Translated, it gives CASGLAAEETQYF.

The chain uses TRBV6-6 and TRBJ1-3; D is unclear. The CDR3 consists of 15 residues. Germline V gene lookup returns CDR1 MNHNY and CDR2 SVGAGI (reference sequence). Trimming pared 2 bases from V and 0 bases from J, leaving 8 bases between. This CDR3 reads CASSYKAYSGNTIYF. As DNA, the CDR3 is TGTGCCAGCAGTTACAAGGCCTACTCTGGAAACACCATATATTTT.

Here the CDR3 DNA reads TGTGCCAGCAGCTCCGGCGGGAGTGGCTACAATGAGCAGTTCTTC. This gives the protein CASSSGGSGYNEQFF. The V gene is TRBV9, the J gene TRBJ2-1; 7 bases fit TRBD2. V was pared by 4 bases and J by 3 bases, with 7 bases of the junction left unmatched. This CDR3 has 15 residues. Germline CDR1 is SGDLS and CDR2 is YYNGEE.

This clone was detected only once. CDR3 sequence: CASSLREVHEKLFF. The CDR3 coding sequence is TGTGCCAGCAGCTTGAGAGAGGTTCATGAAAAACTGTTTTTT. This rearrangement joins TRBV5-6 to TRBJ1-4; D is unresolved. Trimming cost V 1 base and J 6 bases, with 10 bases left between them. From germline, CDR1 is SGHDT and CDR2 YYEEEE. This CDR3 contains 14 residues. Filled out from reference TRBV5-6 and TRBJ1-4, the complete variable domain reads DAGVTQSPTHLIKTRGQQVTLRCSPKSGHDTVSWYQQALGQGPQFIFQYYEEEERQRGNFPDRFSGHQFPNYSSELNVNALLLGDSALYLCASSLREVHEKLFFGSGTQLSVL.

J is TRBJ2-3 and V is TRBV5-1; 9 nucleotides line up with TRBD2. From germline, CDR1 is SGHRS and CDR2 YFSETQ. J was trimmed by 4 bases and V by 0 bases; bases with no gene match: 0. This CDR3 has 14 amino acids. CDR3 region: CASSLGLAADTQYF. In DNA, the CDR3 is TGCGCCAGCAGCTTGGGACTAGCGGCAGATACGCAGTATTTT.

The chain has TRBV20-1 and TRBJ1-2; unclear D gene. CDR3 length: 8 amino acids. Germline V gives CDR1 DFQATT, CDR2 SNEGSKA (reference sequence). Trimming stripped 7 bases from V and 6 bases from J, with 3 bases between. The CDR3 nucleotides read TGCAGTGTAAATGGCTACACCTTC. Translated: CSVNGYTF.